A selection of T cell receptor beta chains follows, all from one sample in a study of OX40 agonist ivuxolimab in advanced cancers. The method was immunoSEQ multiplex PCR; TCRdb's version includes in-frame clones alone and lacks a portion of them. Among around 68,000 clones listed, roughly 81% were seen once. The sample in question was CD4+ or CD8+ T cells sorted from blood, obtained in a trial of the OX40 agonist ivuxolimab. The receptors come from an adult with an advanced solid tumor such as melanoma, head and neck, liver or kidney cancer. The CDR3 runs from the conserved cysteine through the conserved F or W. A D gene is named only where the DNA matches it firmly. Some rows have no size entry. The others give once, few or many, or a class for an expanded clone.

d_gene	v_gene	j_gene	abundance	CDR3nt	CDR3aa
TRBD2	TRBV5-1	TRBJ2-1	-	TGCGCCAGCAGCTTGGTACTAGCGGGAGTGGGCAATGAGCAGTTCTTC	CASSLVLAGVGNEQFF
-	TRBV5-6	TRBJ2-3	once	TGTGCCAGTGCAGGTTCCACAGATACGCAGTATTTT	CASAGSTDTQYF
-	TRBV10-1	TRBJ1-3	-	TGCGCCAGCAGTGATTCCGCAGGGGTGTCTGGAAACACCATATATTTT	CASSDSAGVSGNTIYF
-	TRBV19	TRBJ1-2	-	TGTGCCAGCCTTAACAACTATGGCTACACCTTC	CASLNNYGYTF
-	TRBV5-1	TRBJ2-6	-	TGCGCCAGCAGCTTGGTTATCTCTGGGGCCAACGTCCTGACTTTC	CASSLVISGANVLTF
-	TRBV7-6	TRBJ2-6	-	TGTGCCAGCAGCAACCTGGGACTGTCCCCCACCTACTCTGGGGCCAACGTCCTGACTTTC	CASSNLGLSPTYSGANVLTF
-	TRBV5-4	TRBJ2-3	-	TGTGCCAGCAGCTCTCGGGGGAAGGGCACAGATACGCAGTATTTT	CASSSRGKGTDTQYF
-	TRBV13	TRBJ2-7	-	TGTGCCAGCAGCTCCCGGGTGGCGGGTCTACGGTACGAGCAGTACTTC	CASSSRVAGLRYEQYF
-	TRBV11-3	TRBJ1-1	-	TGTGCCAGCAGCTTGGATGGGGTAAGGAACACTGAAGCTTTCTTT	CASSLDGVRNTEAFF
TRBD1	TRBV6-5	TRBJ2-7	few	TGTGCCAGCAGTTACGTATCGACAGGGTCCTACGAGCAGTACTTC	CASSYVSTGSYEQYF
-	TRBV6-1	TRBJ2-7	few	TGTGCCAGCAACAGCGCCCTCATCTACGAGCAGTACTTC	CASNSALIYEQYF